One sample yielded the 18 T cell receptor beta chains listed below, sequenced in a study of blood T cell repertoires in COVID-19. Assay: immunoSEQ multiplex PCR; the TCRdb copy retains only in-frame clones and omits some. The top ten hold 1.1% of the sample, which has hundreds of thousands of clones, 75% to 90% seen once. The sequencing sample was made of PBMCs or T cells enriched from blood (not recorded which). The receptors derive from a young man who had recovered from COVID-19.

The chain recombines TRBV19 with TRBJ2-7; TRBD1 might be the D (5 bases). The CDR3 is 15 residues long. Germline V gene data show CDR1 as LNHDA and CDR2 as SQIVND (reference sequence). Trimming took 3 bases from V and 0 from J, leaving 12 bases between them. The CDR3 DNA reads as TGTGCCAGTAGTATGACAGTCCTGAGCTCCTACGAGCAGTACTTC. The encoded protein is CASSMTVLSSYEQYF.

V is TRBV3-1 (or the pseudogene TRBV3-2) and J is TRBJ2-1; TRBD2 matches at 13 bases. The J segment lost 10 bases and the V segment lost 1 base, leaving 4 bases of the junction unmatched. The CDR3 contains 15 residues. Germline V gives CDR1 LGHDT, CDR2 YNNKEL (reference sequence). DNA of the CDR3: TGTGCCAGCAGCCAAGCTGGACTAGCGGGAGTGGAGCAGTTCTTC. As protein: CASSQAGLAGVEQFF.

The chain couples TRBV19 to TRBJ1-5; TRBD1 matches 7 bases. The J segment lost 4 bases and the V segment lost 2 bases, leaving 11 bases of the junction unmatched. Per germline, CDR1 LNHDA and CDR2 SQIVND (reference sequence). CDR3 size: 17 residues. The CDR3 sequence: CASSILFRGGGNQPQHF. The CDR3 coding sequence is TGTGCCAGTAGTATATTATTCCGAGGGGGCGGGAATCAGCCCCAGCATTTT.

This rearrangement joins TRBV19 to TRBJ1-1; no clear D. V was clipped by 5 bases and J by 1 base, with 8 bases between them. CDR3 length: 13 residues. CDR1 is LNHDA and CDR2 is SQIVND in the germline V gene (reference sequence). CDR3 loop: CASSGWRNTEAFF. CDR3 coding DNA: TGTGCCAGTAGTGGCTGGAGGAACACTGAAGCTTTCTTT.

This CDR3 reads CASSPNLRAPGEYGYTF. In DNA, the CDR3 is TGTGCCAGCTCACCAAATTTGAGGGCCCCGGGGGAATATGGCTACACCTTC. The chain recombines TRBV18 with TRBJ1-2; perhaps TRBD1 as D (5 bases). Trimming left V 2 bases short and J 5 bases short, with 21 bases between. CDR1 and CDR2 (germline): KGHSH, LQKENI. The CDR3 consists of 17 residues. The full variable domain, completed using reference TRBV18 and TRBJ1-2, is NAGVMQNPRHLVRRRGQEARLRCSPMKGHSHVYWYRQLPEEGLKFMVYLQKENIIDESGMPKERFSAEFPKEGPSILRIQQVVRGDSAAYFCASSPNLRAPGEYGYTFGSGTRLTVV.

The CDR3 nucleotides are TGTGCCAGCAGTTTCGTGGACAGGGGCCCTGAAGCTTTCTTT. Residues: CASSFVDRGPEAFF. The chain links TRBV7-9 to TRBJ1-1; 9 nucleotides match TRBD1. Per germline, CDR1 SEHNR and CDR2 FQNEAQ (reference sequence). Trimming cost V 6 bases and J 6 bases; bases outside gene matches: 8. The CDR3 consists of 14 residues.

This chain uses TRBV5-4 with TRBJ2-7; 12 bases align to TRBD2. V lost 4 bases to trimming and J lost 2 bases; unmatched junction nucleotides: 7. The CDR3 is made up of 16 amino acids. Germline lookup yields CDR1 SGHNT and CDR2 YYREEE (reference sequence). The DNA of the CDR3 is TGTGCCAGCAGCGCCGCGACTAGCGGGAGACCCTACGAGCAGTACTTC. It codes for CASSAATSGRPYEQYF.

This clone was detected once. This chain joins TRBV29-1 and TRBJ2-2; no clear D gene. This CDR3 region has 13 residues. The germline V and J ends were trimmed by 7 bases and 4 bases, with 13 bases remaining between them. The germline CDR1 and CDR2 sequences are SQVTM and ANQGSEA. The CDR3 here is CSDLTHFTGELFF. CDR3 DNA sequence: TGCAGCGACCTGACACATTTCACCGGGGAGCTGTTTTTT.

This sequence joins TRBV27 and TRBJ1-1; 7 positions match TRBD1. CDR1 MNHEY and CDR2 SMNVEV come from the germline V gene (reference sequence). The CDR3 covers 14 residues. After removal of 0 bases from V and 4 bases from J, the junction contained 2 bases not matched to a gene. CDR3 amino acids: CASSLSSGGTEAFF. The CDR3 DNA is TGTGCCAGCAGTTTATCTTCAGGGGGCACTGAAGCTTTCTTT.

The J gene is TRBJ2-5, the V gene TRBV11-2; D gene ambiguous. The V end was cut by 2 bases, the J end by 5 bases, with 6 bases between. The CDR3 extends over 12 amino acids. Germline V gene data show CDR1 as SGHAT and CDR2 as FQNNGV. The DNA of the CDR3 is TGTGCCAGCAGCTTAAGACATGAGACCCAGTACTTC. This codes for CASSLRHETQYF.

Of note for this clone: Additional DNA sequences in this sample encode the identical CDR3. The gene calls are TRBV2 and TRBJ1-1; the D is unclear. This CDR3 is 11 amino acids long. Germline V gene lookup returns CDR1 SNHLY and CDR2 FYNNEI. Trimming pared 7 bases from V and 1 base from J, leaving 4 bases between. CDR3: CASTGNTEAFF. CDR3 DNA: TGTGCCAGCACCGGGAACACTGAAGCTTTCTTT. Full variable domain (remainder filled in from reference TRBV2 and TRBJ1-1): EPEVTQTPSHQVTQMGQEVILRCVPISNHLYFYWYRQILGQKVEFLVSFYNNEISEKSEIFDDQFSVERPDGSNFTLKIRSTKLEDSAMYFCASTGNTEAFFGQGTRLTVV.

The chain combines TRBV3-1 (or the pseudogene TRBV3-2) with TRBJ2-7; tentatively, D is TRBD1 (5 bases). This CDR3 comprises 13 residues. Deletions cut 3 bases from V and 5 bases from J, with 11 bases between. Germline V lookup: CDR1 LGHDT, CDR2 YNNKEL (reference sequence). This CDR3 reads CASSQSRGDEQYF. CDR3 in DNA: TGTGCCAGCAGCCAGAGTAGGGGTGACGAGCAGTACTTC.

DNA of the CDR3: TGTGCCAGCAGTTTGAACAGGGGAGCTAACTATGGCTACACCTTC. It yields the protein CASSLNRGANYGYTF. V usage is TRBV28 and J usage is TRBJ1-2, with 7 nucleotides matching TRBD1. CDR1 and CDR2 from the germline V gene are MDHEN and SYDVKM. The CDR3 runs to 15 residues. V trimming: 3 bases; J trimming: 0 bases; junction bases outside the gene matches: 4.

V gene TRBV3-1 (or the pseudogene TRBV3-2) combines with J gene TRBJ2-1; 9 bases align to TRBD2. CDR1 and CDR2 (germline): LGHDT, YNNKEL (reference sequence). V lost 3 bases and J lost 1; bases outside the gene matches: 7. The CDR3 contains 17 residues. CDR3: CASSHRLAATSYNEQFF. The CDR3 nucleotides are TGTGCCAGCAGCCATAGACTAGCGGCGACTTCCTACAATGAGCAGTTCTTC.

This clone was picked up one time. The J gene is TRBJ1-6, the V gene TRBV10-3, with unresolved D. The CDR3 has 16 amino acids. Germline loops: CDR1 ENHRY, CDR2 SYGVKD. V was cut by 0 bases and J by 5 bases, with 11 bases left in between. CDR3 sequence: CAISESGASNNSPLHF. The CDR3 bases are TGTGCCATCAGTGAGTCGGGAGCATCGAATAATTCACCCCTCCACTTT.

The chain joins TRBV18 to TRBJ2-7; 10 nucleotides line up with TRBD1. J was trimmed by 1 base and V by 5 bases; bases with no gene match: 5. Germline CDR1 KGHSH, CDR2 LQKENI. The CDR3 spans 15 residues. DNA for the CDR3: TGTGCCAGCTCAACCCCGGGACAGGGGTCCTACGAGCAGTACTTC. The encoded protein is CASSTPGQGSYEQYF.

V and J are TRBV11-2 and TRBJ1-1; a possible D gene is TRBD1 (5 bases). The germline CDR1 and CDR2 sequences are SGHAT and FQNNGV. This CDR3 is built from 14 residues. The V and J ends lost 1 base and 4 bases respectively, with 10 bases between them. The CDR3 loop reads CASSLGSGSTEAFF. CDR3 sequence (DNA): TGTGCCAGCAGCTTAGGTTCAGGGTCCACTGAAGCTTTCTTT.

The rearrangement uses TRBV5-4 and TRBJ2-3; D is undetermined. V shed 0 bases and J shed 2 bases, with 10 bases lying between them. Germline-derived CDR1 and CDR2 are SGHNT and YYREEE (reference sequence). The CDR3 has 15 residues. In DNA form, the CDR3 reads TGTGCCAGCAGCTTGGCCTTTAGAGACACAGATACGCAGTATTTT. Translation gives CASSLAFRDTDTQYF.